Given below is one T cell receptor (beta chain) in context. Its antigen remains unknown. One junction end disagrees with the germline gene, perhaps due to a read error. Per germline, CDR1 GTSNPN and CDR2 SVGIG (reference sequence). This CDR3 is 15 amino acids long. TRB rearrangements spanning V, D and J were amplified using mixed TRB-A/B primers. TCRdb re-derived calls from the multiplex PCR reads in MiXCR, one entry per CDR3 protein. The sample carries approximately 4,900 distinct CDR3 sequences, roughly 24% recorded once. Amplification of TCR beta used genomic DNA extracted from peripheral blood. The sample comes from a study of T cell repertoires in aging, cancer and after chemotherapy. Across the whole study: Over several months to years, re-sampled healthy donor repertoires clearly shared clones. The whole study produced a dataset of around 9 million TCR reads.

Study outcomes and limitations: Immunological memory after chemotherapy cannot be judged from the repertoire data.

The sample was blood. The TCR comes from a human donor in good health. The genes are TRBV30 and TRBJ1-4; D remains ambiguous. The DNA of the CDR3 is TGTGCCTGGAGTTTTGGACTGGTGGCTAATAAAAAACTGTTTTTT. Amino acids: CAWSFGLVANKKLFF.